Following are 30 T cell receptor beta chains from one sample sequenced in a study of T-cell reconstitution after alpha-beta-depleted transplantation in children (dated by TCRdb to the mid-2010s). Libraries were constructed by PCR. These reads were obtained on an Illumina HiSeq 2500. Molecular barcoding was employed in the preparation of TCR libraries, with unique molecular identifiers being used to normalize TCRbeta repertoire quantification. TCRdb applied fastp at Q25 and MiXCR to the public reads, then kept only in-frame beta chains. Each CDR3 protein gets just one entry, which takes the most common genes and DNA from the rows behind it. For this sample there are 780,000 or so distinct CDR3 sequences; roughly 15% appear just once. About 4.6% of the sample rests with the top ten. The sample's treatment or condition, from its label and the paper: allogeneic hematopoietic cell transplantation with graft depleted of TCRalphabeta T cells and CD19 B cells.

Sequences were derived from PBMCs, mostly from graft donor cells, sampled 360 days after TCRalphabeta/CD19-depleted stem cell transplant. The receptors originated from a male patient aged 10-17 years who had a stem cell transplant for acute lymphoblastic leukemia, so the T cells may come from the graft donor.

This clonotype was observed a handful of times. The rearrangement links TRBV30 to TRBJ1-5; D is uncertain. Germline V gene sequence: CDR1 GTSNPN, CDR2 SVGIG (reference sequence). V was pared by 4 bases and J by 4 bases, with 8 bases between. The CDR3 totals 12 residues. This CDR3 is CAWTVGNQPQHF. The CDR3 DNA is TGTGCCTGGACGGTGGGGAATCAGCCCCAGCATTTT.

This chain links TRBV6-2 or TRBV6-3 with TRBJ2-3, with TRBD2 matching over 9 bases. CDR1 is MNHEY and CDR2 is SVGEGT in the germline V gene. Trimming took 2 bases from V and 6 from J; bases not matched to a gene: 6. The CDR3 runs 15 residues. The CDR3 loop reads CASSYGGRAADTQYF. The CDR3 DNA reads as TGTGCCAGCAGTTACGGCGGGAGGGCCGCGGATACGCAGTATTTT.

The V and J genes are TRBV28 and TRBJ1-3, with D perhaps TRBD1 (6 bases). Germline assignment: CDR1 MDHEN and CDR2 SYDVKM. The CDR3 contains 13 residues. The V gene lost 6 bases and the J gene lost 2 bases, with 8 bases spanning the gap. As DNA, the CDR3 is TGTGCCAGCAGCGAGGGGGCTGGAAACACCATATATTTT. As protein: CASSEGAGNTIYF.

Turning to this clonotype: A junction end diverges from the germline sequence, so it may reflect a read error. Written as DNA, the CDR3 is TGCGACGGGGGATGCTCCTACAATGAGCAGTTCTTC. Translation gives CDGGCSYNEQFF. The rearrangement uses TRBV27 and TRBJ2-1, with D possibly TRBD2 on 6 matching bases. Germline CDR1 reads MNHEY; CDR2 reads SMNVEV (reference sequence). The CDR3 runs to 12 residues.

This clonotype was recorded many times. The chain employs TRBV5-1 and TRBJ2-7; 9 nucleotides match TRBD2. This CDR3 has 15 residues. Unmatched junction bases numbered 6, after V lost 5 bases and J lost 0 bases. Per germline, CDR1 SGHRS and CDR2 YFSETQ. As DNA, the CDR3 is TGCGCCAGCAGTAGCGGGAGCCTCTTCTCCTACGAGCAGTACTTC. Amino acid sequence: CASSSGSLFSYEQYF.

Only a few counts were recorded for this clonotype. The chain recombines TRBV29-1 with TRBJ2-7; 7 nucleotides align to TRBD1. Trimming took 3 bases from V and 1 from J; bases not matched to a gene: 3. Per the germline V gene, CDR1 is SQVTM and CDR2 is ANQGSEA. The CDR3 contains 13 residues. CDR3 coding DNA: TGCAGCGTTGAGTCGGGACAGTCCTACGAGCAGTACTTC. It is translated as CSVESGQSYEQYF.

The chain has TRBV5-1 and TRBJ2-1; maybe TRBD1 (5 bases). The CDR3 is 14 amino acids. Trimming removed 9 bases from V and 0 bases from J, with 13 bases in between. CDR1 SGHRS and CDR2 YFSETQ come from the germline V gene. CDR3 bases: TGCGCCACCCGACAGACCAGCTCCTACAATGAGCAGTTCTTC. Translating gives CATRQTSSYNEQFF.

This clonotype has only a few counts. J is TRBJ2-1 and V is TRBV7-2; 8 nucleotides line up with TRBD1. This CDR3 is 15 amino acids long. Germline loops: CDR1 SGHTA, CDR2 FQGNSA. The V and J ends lost 6 bases and 9 bases, in that order; junction bases with no gene match: 13. The CDR3 DNA reads as TGTGCCAGCAGGTTGGCGCGGACAGGGTTTGGTGAGCAGTTCTTC. Translated: CASRLARTGFGEQFF.

There are a few counts of this clonotype. The chain has TRBV7-9 and TRBJ2-5; maybe TRBD2 (6 bases). CDR3 length equals 13 residues. V was cut by 5 bases and J by 6 bases, with 13 bases left in between. Germline CDR1 SEHNR, CDR2 FQNEAQ (reference sequence). The CDR3 is CASSPDYGKTQYF. The CDR3 DNA follows: TGTGCCAGCAGCCCGGACTATGGAAAGACCCAGTACTTC.

This clonotype appeared a single time. This chain uses TRBV11-2 with TRBJ2-7; D gene unclear. CDR3 length: 12 amino acids. CDR1 is SGHAT, CDR2 FQNNGV, per germline. Trimming shortened V by 5 bases and J by 6 bases, and 11 bases separated the two germline ends. CDR3 bases: TGTGCCAGCAGCGTCCCAAGTGTCGAGCAGTACTTC. Its protein product is CASSVPSVEQYF.

This clonotype was observed a handful of times. The chain employs TRBV9 and TRBJ1-1; no definite D call. In germline, CDR1 is SGDLS, CDR2 YYNGEE. This CDR3 is built from 17 residues. Trimming shortened V by 1 base and J by 4 bases, and 20 bases separated the two germline ends. The chain's CDR3 is CASSVSPRRRKTTEAFF. Here the CDR3 DNA reads TGTGCCAGCAGCGTATCCCCACGGCGACGGAAGACCACTGAAGCTTTCTTT.

A few counts support this clonotype. This chain uses TRBV12-3 or TRBV12-4 with TRBJ2-3; possibly TRBD2 for D (6 bases). Trimming took 7 bases from V and 3 from J, leaving 23 bases between them. The CDR3 has 17 residues. The CDR3: CASTSGMALGRTDTQYF. The CDR3 DNA reads as TGTGCCAGCACCTCAGGGATGGCGTTGGGGAGGACAGATACGCAGTATTTT.

This chain links TRBV12-3 or TRBV12-4 with TRBJ1-1, with 8 bases lining up with TRBD1. The CDR3 has 16 residues. Trimming at V came to 3 bases and at J to 5 bases, leaving 11 bases not matched to a gene. The CDR3 nucleotides read TGTGCCAGCAGTTTCGCCGGGACAGGCCCGGGGACTGAAGCTTTCTTT. Its protein product is CASSFAGTGPGTEAFF.

This chain connects TRBV12-3 or TRBV12-4 to TRBJ1-5, with TRBD1 as a possible D gene (6 bases). CDR3 length: 14 residues. V shed 6 bases and J shed 6 bases, with 15 bases lying between them. This CDR3 is CASSPKQGPQPQHF. Written as DNA, the CDR3 is TGTGCCAGCAGCCCAAAACAGGGACCTCAGCCCCAGCATTTT.

The genes are TRBV24-1 and TRBJ2-1, with TRBD2 matching over 10 bases. This CDR3 contains 21 residues. The germline gives CDR1 KGHDR, CDR2 SFDVKD. V lost 4 bases to trimming and J lost 0 bases; unmatched junction nucleotides: 17. The CDR3 DNA reads as TGTGCCACCAGTGACTCAAGTCAGAGCGGGAGGGCCTTAAGCTCCTACAATGAGCAGTTCTTC. Protein sequence: CATSDSSQSGRALSSYNEQFF.

The chain employs TRBV6-5 and TRBJ2-7; D is unresolved. The CDR3 sequence is 13 residues long. Looked up from germline, CDR1 is MNHEY and CDR2 is SVGAGI. V was cut by 2 bases and J by 5 bases, with 10 bases left in between. The chain's CDR3 is CASSYTSQDEQYF. Written as DNA, the CDR3 is TGTGCCAGCAGTTACACCTCTCAGGACGAGCAGTACTTC.

The rearrangement uses TRBV12-3 or TRBV12-4 and TRBJ1-1; D is perhaps TRBD1 (5 bases). This CDR3 contains 16 residues. V was shortened by 2 bases and J by 4 bases, with 17 bases between the two germline ends. The CDR3 nucleotides read TGTGCCAGCAGTTTACCTATGGGGAGGGGTTCCACTGAAGCTTTCTTT. Translation: CASSLPMGRGSTEAFF.

This chain joins TRBV10-2 and TRBJ2-5; 7 positions agree with TRBD2. V shed 0 bases and J 7 bases; nucleotides not matched to a gene: 11. Germline loops: CDR1 WSHSY, CDR2 SAAADI. The CDR3 covers 16 residues. CDR3: CASSESGGTLRGTQYF. The CDR3 nucleotides are TGCGCCAGCAGTGAGTCGGGGGGGACCCTCCGGGGGACCCAGTACTTC.

The J gene is TRBJ2-7, the V gene TRBV7-9; 8 positions match TRBD1. This CDR3 contains 15 residues. Germline assignment: CDR1 SEHNR and CDR2 FQNEAQ (reference sequence). The V and J ends lost 8 bases and 0 bases, in that order; junction bases with no gene match: 9. The CDR3 sequence: CASRGRDRGSYEQYF. In DNA form, the CDR3 reads TGTGCCAGCCGCGGTAGAGACAGGGGCTCCTACGAGCAGTACTTC.

In its sample, this clonotype was seen a few times. The rearrangement links TRBV18 to TRBJ2-5; the D is unclear. CDR3 size: 14 residues. Germline CDR1 and CDR2: KGHSH and LQKENI. V dropped 3 bases and J dropped 5 bases, with 13 bases sitting between them. As DNA, the CDR3 is TGTGCCAGCTCACCCTCATCCCCCAAGGAGACCCAGTACTTC. Protein sequence: CASSPSSPKETQYF.

The chain joins TRBV7-8 to TRBJ2-3, with TRBD2 as a possible D gene (6 bases). This CDR3 region has 16 residues. V was trimmed by 5 bases and J by 2 bases, leaving 17 bases between them. The germline V gene encodes CDR1 SGHVS and CDR2 FQNEAQ. This chain's CDR3 is CASSRRTRRATDTQYF. DNA of the CDR3: TGTGCCAGCAGCAGAAGGACCCGGAGGGCCACAGATACGCAGTATTTT.

As for this clonotype: Compared with germline, one end of the junction differs, possibly owing to a read error. This chain links TRBV3-1 with TRBJ2-7; no definite D call. The CDR3 has 11 residues. Per germline, CDR1 LGHDT and CDR2 YNNKEL (reference sequence). The CDR3 DNA follows: TGTGCCAGCAGCCCTGGCCGGGTCACATTCTTC. Protein product: CASSPGRVTFF.

This sequence joins TRBV5-1 and TRBJ1-4; D perhaps matches TRBD1 (5 bases). The V gene's germline CDR1 is SGHRS and CDR2 YFSETQ. V was clipped by 1 base and J by 13 bases, with 20 bases between them. This CDR3 is 15 amino acids long. The CDR3 DNA reads TGCGCCAGCAGCTTGAGGGCAGGGATGCCTGGTGGACTGTTTTTT. As protein: CASSLRAGMPGGLFF. The full variable domain, its missing parts supplied by reference TRBV5-1 and TRBJ1-4, is KAGVTQTPRYLIKTRGQQVTLSCSPISGHRSVSWYQQTPGQGLQFLFEYFSETQRNKGNFPGRFSGRQFSNSRSEMNVSTLELGDSALYLCASSLRAGMPGGLFFGSGTQLSVL.

This clonotype was detected a few times. The CDR3 DNA reads as TGTGCCAGCAGCCAAGCGGGGACAAGCTACAATGAGCAGTTCTTC. As protein: CASSQAGTSYNEQFF. The J gene is TRBJ2-1, the V gene TRBV3-1; D is perhaps TRBD1 (6 bases). Per the germline V gene, CDR1 is LGHDT and CDR2 is YNNKEL (reference sequence). The CDR3 spans 15 residues. V dropped 1 base and J dropped 3 bases, with 10 bases sitting between them.

The chain uses TRBV27 and TRBJ2-3; D may be TRBD2 (5 bases). This CDR3 contains 17 residues. Germline V lookup: CDR1 MNHEY, CDR2 SMNVEV (reference sequence). Trimming pared 4 bases from V and 0 bases from J, leaving 17 bases between. The chain's CDR3 is CASSSPMRAGSTDTQYF. The DNA for the CDR3 is TGTGCCAGCAGTTCCCCCATGCGGGCCGGTAGCACAGATACGCAGTATTTT.

This clonotype was observed a handful of times. V and J are TRBV5-1 and TRBJ1-5; no clear D. Germline V gene lookup returns CDR1 SGHRS and CDR2 YFSETQ. The CDR3 runs to 16 residues. Trimming removed 0 bases at V and 5 bases at J, with 15 bases between. The CDR3 sequence: CASSLEGQSGDQPQHF. The CDR3 DNA follows: TGCGCCAGCAGCTTGGAGGGTCAGTCTGGGGATCAGCCCCAGCATTTT.

This clonotype was seen a few times. The rearrangement uses TRBV5-6 and TRBJ2-1; no firm D call. Trimming took off 6 bases at V and 7 bases at J, with 8 bases between the two ends. Germline CDR1 and CDR2: SGHDT and YYEEEE. CDR3 length: 11 amino acids. The CDR3 spells CASNKNNEQFF. CDR3 nucleotides: TGTGCCAGCAACAAGAATAATGAGCAGTTCTTC.

The rearrangement joins TRBV4-2 to TRBJ2-1; either TRBD1 or TRBD2 may fit D (5 bases each). Trimming removed 0 bases at V and 8 bases at J, with 20 bases between. This CDR3 has 17 amino acids. Germline assignment: CDR1 LGHNA and CDR2 YNFKEQ. The chain's CDR3 is CASSQDRLGAAGDEQFF. The CDR3 nucleotides are TGTGCCAGCAGCCAAGATCGGCTTGGGGCTGCGGGCGATGAGCAGTTCTTC.

This clonotype has a handful of counts. V is TRBV7-9 and J is TRBJ2-3; the D gene is possibly TRBD1 (5 bases). The V end was cut by 5 bases, the J end by 0 bases, with 15 bases between. Germline values: CDR1 SEHNR, CDR2 FQNEAQ (reference sequence). CDR3 length: 16 amino acids. The CDR3: CASSLQGRASTDTQYF. The CDR3 DNA follows: TGTGCCAGCAGCCTTCAGGGTAGGGCTAGCACAGATACGCAGTATTTT.

This clonotype was picked up a small number of times. The V gene is TRBV10-3, the J gene TRBJ2-7; D gene uncertain. The CDR3 consists of 14 residues. Germline CDR1 and CDR2: ENHRY and SYGVKD. V gave up 2 bases and J gave up 2 bases, with 10 bases separating them. CDR3 amino acids: CAISEGVVAYEQYF. Written as DNA, the CDR3 is TGTGCCATCAGTGAGGGAGTGGTCGCCTACGAGCAGTACTTC.